Listed below are T cell receptor beta chains from one sample, sequenced in a study of shared clonotypes between healthy human individuals. Only in-frame clones appear in the TCRdb table, and some are missing; sequencing was by immunoSEQ multiplex PCR. Altogether 760,000 or so clones are present, around 96% being singletons, with the ten largest covering under 0.3%. Sample: naive CD8+ T cells sorted from blood. The receptor set was obtained from a man aged 25-45 years in good health. The conserved cysteine and the conserved F or W are not part of the CDR3 here. Each record gives: J gene, V gene, CDR3 protein.

TRBJ2-1 TRBV7-9 ASSYAGQGSNEQF
TRBJ2-4 TRBV27 ASSIDRGQYRIQY
TRBJ2-2 TRBV9 ASSVPHRDREPNTGELF
TRBJ2-2 TRBV6-5 ASSRLAGETGELF
TRBJ2-7 TRBV27 ASSYRVSYEQY
TRBJ2-2 TRBV10-2 ASSLRYTGELF
TRBJ1-5 TRBV28 ASTPLRQGANQPQH
TRBJ1-5 TRBV23-1 ASSQLSDAGTGDQPQH
TRBJ2-7 TRBV11-2 ASSLITGSSYEQY
TRBJ2-2 TRBV5-6 ASSLISLGGTGELF
TRBJ2-5 TRBV5-1 ASSLVLGTGQETQY